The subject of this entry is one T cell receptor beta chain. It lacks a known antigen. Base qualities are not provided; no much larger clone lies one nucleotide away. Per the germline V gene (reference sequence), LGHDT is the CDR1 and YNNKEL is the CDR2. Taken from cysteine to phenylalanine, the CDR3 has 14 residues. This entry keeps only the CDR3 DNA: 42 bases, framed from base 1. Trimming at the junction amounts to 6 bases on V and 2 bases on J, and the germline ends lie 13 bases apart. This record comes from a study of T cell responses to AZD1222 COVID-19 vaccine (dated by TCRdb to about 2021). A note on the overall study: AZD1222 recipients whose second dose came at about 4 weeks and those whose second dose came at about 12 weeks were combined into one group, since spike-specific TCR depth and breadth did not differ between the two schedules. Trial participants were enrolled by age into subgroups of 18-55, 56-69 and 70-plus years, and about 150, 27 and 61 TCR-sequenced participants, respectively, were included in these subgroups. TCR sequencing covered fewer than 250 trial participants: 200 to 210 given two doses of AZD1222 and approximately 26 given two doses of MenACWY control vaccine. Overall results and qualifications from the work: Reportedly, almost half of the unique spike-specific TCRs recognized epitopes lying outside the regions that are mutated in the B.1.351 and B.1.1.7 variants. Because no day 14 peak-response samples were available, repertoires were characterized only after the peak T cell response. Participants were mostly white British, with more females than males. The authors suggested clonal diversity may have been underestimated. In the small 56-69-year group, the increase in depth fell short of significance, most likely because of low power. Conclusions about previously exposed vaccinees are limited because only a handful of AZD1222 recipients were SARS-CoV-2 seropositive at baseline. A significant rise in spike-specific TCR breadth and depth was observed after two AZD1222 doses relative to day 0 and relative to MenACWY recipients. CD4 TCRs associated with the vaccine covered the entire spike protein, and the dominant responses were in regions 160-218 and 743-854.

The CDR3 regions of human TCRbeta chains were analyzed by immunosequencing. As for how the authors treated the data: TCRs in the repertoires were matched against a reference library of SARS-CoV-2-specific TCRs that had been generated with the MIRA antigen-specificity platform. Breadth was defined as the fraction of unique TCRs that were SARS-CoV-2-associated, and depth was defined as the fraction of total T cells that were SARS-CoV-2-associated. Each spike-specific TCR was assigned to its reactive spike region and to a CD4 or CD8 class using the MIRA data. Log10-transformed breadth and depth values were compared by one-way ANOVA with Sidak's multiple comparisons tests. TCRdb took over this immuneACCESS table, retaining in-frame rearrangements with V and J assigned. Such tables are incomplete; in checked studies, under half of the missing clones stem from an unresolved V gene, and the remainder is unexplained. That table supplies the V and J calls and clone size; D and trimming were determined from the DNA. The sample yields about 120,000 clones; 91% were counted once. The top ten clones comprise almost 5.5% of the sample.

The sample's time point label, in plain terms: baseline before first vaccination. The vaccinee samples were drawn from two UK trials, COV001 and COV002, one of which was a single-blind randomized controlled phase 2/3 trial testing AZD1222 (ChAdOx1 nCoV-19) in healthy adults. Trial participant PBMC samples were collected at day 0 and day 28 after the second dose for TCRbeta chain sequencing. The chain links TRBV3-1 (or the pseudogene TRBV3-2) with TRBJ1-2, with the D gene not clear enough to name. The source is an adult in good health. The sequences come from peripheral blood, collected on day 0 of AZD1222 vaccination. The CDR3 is CASSPTPLNYGYTF. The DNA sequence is TGTGCCAGCAGTCCAACACCGCTCAACTATGGCTACACCTTC.